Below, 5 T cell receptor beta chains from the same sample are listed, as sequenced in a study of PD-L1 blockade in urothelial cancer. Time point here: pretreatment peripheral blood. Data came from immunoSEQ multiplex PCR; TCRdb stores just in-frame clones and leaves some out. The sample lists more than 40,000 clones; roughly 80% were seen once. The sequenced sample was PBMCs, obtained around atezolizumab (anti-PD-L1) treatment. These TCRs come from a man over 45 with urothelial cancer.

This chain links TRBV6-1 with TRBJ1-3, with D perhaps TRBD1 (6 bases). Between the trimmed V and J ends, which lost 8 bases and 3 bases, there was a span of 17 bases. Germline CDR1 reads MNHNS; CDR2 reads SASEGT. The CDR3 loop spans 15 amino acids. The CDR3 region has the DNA TGTGCCAGCTGTCGCACAGGGAGTATTGGAAACACCATATATTTT. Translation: CASCRTGSIGNTIYF.

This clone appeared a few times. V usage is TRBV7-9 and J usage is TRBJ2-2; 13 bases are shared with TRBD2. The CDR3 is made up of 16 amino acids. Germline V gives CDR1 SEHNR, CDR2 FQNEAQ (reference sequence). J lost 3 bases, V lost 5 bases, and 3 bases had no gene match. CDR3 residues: CASSRGLAGDTGELFF. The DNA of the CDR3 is TGTGCCAGCAGCCGAGGACTAGCGGGAGACACCGGGGAGCTGTTTTTT.

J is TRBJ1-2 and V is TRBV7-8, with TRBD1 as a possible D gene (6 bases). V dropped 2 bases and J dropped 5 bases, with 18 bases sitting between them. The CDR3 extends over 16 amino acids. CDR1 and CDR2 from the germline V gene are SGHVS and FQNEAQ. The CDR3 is CASSLKGEGVKYGYTF. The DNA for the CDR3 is TGTGCCAGCAGCTTAAAAGGGGAGGGGGTTAAGTATGGCTACACCTTC.

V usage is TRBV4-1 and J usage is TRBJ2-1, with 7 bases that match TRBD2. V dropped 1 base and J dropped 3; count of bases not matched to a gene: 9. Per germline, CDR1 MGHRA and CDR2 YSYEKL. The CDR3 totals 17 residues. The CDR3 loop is CASSQATEGGSYNEQFF. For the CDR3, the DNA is TGCGCCAGCAGCCAAGCAACCGAGGGCGGGAGCTACAATGAGCAGTTCTTC.

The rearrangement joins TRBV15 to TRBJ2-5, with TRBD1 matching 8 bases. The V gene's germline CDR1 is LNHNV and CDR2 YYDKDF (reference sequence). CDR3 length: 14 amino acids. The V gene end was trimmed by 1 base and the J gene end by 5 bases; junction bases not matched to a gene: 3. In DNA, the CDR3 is TGTGCCACCAGCAGAGCGAACAGGGGGGAGACCCAGTACTTC. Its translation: CATSRANRGETQYF.